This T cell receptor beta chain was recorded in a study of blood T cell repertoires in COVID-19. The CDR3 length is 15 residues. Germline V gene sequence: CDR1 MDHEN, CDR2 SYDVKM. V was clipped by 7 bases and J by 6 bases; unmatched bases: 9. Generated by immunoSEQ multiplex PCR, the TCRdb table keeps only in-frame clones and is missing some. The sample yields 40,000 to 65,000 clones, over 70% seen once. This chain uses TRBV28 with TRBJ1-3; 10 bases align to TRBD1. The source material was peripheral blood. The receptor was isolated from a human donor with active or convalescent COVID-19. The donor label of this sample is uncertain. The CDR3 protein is CASTPEGTGVNTIYF. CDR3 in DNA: TGTGCCAGCACTCCTGAGGGGACAGGGGTAAACACCATATATTTT.